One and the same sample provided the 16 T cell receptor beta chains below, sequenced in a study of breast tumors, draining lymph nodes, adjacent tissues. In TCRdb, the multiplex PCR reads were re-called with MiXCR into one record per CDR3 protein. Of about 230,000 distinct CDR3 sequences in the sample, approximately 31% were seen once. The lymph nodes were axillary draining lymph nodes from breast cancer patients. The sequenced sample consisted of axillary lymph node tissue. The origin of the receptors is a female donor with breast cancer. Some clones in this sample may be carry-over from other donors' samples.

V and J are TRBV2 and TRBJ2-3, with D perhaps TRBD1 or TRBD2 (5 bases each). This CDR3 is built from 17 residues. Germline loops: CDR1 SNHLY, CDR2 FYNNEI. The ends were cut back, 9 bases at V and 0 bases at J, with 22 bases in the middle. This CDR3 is CASGGSDELTSTDTQYF. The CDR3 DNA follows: TGTGCCAGTGGGGGAAGCGACGAGCTGACTAGCACAGATACGCAGTATTTT.

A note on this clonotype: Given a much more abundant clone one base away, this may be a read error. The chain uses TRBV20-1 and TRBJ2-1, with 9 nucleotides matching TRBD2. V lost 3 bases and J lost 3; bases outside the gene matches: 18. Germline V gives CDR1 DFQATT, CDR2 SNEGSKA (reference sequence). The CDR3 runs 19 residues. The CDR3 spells CSASGTLLTATSGYNEQFF. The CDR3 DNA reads TGCAGTGCTAGTGGGACCCTTTTGACCGCGACTAGCGGCTACAATGAGCAGTTCTTC.

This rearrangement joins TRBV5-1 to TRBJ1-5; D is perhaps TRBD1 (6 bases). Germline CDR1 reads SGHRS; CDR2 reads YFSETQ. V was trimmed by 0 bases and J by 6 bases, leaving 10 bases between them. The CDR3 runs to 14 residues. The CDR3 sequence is CASSLGQDGQPQHF. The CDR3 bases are TGCGCCAGCAGCTTGGGACAGGACGGTCAGCCCCAGCATTTT.

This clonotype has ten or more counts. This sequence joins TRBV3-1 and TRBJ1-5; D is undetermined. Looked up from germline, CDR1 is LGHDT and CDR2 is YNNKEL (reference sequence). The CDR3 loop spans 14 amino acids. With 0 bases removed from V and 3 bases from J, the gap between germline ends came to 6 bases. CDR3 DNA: TGTGCCAGCAGCCAAGATTGGGTCAATCAGCCCCAGCATTTT. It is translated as CASSQDWVNQPQHF. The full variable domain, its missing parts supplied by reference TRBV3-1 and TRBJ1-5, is DTAVSQTPKYLVTQMGNDKSIKCEQNLGHDTMYWYKQDSKKFLKIMFSYNNKELIINETVPNRFSPKSPDKAHLNLHINSLELGDSAVYFCASSQDWVNQPQHFGDGTRLSIL.

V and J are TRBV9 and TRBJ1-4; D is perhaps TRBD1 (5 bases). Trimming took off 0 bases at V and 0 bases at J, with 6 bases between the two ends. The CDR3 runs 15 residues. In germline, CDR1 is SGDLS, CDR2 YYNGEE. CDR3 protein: CASSVGGATNEKLFF. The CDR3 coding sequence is TGTGCCAGCAGCGTAGGGGGGGCAACTAATGAAAAACTGTTTTTT.

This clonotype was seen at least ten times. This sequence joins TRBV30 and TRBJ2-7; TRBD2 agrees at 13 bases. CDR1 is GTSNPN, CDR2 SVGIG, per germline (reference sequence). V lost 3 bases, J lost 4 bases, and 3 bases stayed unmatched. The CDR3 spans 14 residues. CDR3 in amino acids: CAWRTSGRLYEQYF. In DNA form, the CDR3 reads TGTGCCTGGAGGACTAGCGGGAGGCTGTACGAGCAGTACTTC.

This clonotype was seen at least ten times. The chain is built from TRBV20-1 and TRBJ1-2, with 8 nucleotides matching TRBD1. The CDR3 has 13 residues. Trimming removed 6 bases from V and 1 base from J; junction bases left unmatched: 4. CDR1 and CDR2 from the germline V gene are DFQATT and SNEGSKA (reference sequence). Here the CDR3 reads CSALDRVNYGYTF. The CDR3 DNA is TGCAGTGCATTGGACAGGGTTAACTATGGCTACACCTTC.

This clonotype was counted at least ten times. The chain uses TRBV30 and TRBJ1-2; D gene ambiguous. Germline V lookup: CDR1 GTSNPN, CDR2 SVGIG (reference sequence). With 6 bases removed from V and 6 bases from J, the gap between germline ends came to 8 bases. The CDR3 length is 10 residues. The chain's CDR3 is CACPFDGYTF. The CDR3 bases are TGTGCCTGTCCCTTCGATGGCTACACCTTC.

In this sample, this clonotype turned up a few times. The CDR3 region has the DNA TGTGCCAGCAGCTCCACAGGGGGATGGACTGAAGCTTTCTTT. It specifies CASSSTGGWTEAFF. This chain links TRBV7-9 with TRBJ1-1; TRBD1 matches 8 bases. The CDR3 totals 14 residues. V was clipped by 4 bases and J by 5 bases; unmatched bases: 6. Germline CDR1 SEHNR, CDR2 FQNEAQ (reference sequence).

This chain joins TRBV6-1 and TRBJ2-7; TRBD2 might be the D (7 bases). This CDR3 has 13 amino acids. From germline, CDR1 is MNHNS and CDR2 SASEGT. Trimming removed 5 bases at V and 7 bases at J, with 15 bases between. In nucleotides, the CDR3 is TGTGCCAGCAGTCAGGCGGGGGCTCGGGAGCAGTACTTC. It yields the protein CASSQAGAREQYF.

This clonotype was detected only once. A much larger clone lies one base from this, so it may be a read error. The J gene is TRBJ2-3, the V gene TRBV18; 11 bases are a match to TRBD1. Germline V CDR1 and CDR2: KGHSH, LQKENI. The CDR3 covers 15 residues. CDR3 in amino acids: CAGSGGQGATDTQYF. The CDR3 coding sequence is TGTGCCGGCTCAGGAGGACAGGGGGCCACAGATACGCAGTATTTT.

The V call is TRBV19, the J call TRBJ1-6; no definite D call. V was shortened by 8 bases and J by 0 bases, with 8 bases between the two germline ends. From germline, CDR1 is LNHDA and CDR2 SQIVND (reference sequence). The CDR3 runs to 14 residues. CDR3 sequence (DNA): TGTGCCAGTGGTACTAGCTCCTATAATTCACCCCTCCACTTT. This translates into CASGTSSYNSPLHF.

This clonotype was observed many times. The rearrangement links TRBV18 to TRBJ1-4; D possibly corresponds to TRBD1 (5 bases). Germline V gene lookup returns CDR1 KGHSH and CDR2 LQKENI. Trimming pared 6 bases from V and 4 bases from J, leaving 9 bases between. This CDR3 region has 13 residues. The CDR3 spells CASSRDVNEKLFF. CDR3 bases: TGTGCCAGCTCGCGGGACGTTAATGAAAAACTGTTTTTT.

Here the CDR3 reads CSATGTGKGYTF. Here the CDR3 DNA reads TGCAGTGCTACAGGGACAGGGAAGGGCTACACCTTC. V usage is TRBV20-1 and J usage is TRBJ1-2; 9 nucleotides agree with TRBD1. The CDR3 contains 12 residues. From germline, CDR1 is DFQATT and CDR2 SNEGSKA (reference sequence). V shed 4 bases and J 8 bases; nucleotides not matched to a gene: 5.

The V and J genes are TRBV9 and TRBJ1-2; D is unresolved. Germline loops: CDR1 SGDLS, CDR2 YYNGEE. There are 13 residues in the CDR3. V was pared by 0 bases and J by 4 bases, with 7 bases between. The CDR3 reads CASSVGQTYGYTF. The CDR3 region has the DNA TGTGCCAGCAGCGTAGGGCAGACCTATGGCTACACCTTC.

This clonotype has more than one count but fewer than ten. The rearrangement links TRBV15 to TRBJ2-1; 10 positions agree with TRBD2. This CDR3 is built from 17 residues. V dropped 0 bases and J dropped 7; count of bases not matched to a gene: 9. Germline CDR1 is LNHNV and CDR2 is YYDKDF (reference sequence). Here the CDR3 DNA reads TGTGCCACCAGCAGAGACGATGGGGGACTAGCGTTAAATGAGCAGTTCTTC. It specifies CATSRDDGGLALNEQFF.